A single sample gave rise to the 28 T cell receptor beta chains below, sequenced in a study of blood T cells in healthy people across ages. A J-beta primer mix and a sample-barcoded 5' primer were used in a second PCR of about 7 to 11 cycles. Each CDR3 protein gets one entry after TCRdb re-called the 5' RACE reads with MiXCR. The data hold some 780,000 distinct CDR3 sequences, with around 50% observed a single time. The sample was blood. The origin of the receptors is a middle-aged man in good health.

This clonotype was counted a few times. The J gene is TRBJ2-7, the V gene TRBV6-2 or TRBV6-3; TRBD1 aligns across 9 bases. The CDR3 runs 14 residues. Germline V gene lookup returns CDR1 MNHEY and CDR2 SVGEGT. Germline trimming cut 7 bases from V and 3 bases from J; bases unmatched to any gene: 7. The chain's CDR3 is CASTEGQGLYEQYF. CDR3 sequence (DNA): TGTGCCAGCACCGAGGGACAGGGTCTCTACGAGCAGTACTTC.

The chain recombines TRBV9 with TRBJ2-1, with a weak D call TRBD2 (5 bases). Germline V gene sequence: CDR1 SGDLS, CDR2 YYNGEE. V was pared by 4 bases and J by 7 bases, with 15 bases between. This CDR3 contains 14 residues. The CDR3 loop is CASSLSVSPNEQFF. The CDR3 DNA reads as TGTGCCAGCAGCCTTAGCGTGTCCCCAAATGAGCAGTTCTTC.

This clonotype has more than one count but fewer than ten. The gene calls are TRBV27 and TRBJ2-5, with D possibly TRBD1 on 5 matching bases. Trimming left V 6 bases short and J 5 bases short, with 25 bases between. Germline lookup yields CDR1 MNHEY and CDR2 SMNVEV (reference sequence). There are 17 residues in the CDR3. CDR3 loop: CASRTAPLLLRGETQYF. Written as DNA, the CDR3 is TGTGCCAGCAGGACCGCACCTCTATTATTAAGGGGCGAGACCCAGTACTTC.

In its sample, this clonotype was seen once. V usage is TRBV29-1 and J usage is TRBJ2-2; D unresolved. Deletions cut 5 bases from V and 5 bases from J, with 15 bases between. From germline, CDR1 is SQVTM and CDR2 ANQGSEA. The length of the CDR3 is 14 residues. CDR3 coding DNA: TGCAGCGTTTACGGCACCCTGGGGACCGGGGAGCTGTTTTTT. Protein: CSVYGTLGTGELFF.

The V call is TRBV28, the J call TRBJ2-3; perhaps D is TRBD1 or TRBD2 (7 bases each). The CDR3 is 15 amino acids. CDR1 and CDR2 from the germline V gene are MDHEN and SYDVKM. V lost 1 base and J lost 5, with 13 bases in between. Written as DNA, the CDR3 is TGTGCCAGCAGTTTATCGGCCAGGGGGGGAGATACGCAGTATTTT. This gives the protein CASSLSARGGDTQYF.

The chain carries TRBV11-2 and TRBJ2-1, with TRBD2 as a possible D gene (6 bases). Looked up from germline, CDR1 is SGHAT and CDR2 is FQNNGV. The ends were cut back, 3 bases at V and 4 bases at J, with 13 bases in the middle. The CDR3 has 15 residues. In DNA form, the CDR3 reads TGTGCCAGCAGCTTTTCCATCGGGGGTTACAATGAGCAGTTCTTC. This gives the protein CASSFSIGGYNEQFF.

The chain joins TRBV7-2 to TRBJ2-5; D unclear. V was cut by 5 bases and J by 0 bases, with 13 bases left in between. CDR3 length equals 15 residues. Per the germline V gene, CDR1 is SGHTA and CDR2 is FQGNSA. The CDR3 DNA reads TGTGCCAGCAGCCAAGTAGGGCGGAACCAAGAGACCCAGTACTTC. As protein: CASSQVGRNQETQYF.

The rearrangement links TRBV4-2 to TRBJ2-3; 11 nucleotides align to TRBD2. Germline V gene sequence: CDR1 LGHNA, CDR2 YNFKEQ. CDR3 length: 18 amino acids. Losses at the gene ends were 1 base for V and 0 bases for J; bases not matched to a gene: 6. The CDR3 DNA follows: TGTGCCAGCAGCCAAGGAGAAGGACTAGCGGGTAGCACAGATACGCAGTATTTT. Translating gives CASSQGEGLAGSTDTQYF.

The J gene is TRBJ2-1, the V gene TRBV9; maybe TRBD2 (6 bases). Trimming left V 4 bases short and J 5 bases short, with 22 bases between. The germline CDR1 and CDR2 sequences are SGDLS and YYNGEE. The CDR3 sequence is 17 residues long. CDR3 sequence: CASSPSSGTILNNEQFF. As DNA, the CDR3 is TGTGCCAGCAGCCCCAGTAGCGGCACGATCTTAAACAATGAGCAGTTCTTC.

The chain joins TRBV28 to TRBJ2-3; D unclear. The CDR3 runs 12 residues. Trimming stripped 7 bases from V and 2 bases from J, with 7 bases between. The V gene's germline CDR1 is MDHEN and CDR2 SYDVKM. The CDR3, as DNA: TGTGCCAGCAAGAGCACCACAGATACGCAGTATTTT. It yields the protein CASKSTTDTQYF.

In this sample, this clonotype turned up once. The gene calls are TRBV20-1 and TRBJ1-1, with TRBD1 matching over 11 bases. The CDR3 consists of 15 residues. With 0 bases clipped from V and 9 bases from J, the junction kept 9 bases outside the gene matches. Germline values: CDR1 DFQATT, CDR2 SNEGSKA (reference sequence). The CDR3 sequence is CSARDRTGGLQKAFF. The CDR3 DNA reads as TGCAGTGCTAGAGACCGGACAGGGGGCTTGCAGAAAGCTTTCTTT.

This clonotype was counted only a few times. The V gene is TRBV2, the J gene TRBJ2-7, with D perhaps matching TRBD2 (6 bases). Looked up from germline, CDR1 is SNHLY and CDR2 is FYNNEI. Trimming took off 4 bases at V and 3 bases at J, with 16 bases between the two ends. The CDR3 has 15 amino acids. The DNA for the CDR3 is TGTGCCAGCAGTGTTACCGGGACTGGATACTACGAGCAGTACTTC. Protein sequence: CASSVTGTGYYEQYF.

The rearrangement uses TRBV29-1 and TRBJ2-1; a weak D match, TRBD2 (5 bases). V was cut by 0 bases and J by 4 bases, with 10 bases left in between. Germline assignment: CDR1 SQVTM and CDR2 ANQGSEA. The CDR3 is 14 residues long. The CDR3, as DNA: TGCAGCGTTGAAGATCCGGGATCTTACAATGAGCAGTTCTTC. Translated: CSVEDPGSYNEQFF.

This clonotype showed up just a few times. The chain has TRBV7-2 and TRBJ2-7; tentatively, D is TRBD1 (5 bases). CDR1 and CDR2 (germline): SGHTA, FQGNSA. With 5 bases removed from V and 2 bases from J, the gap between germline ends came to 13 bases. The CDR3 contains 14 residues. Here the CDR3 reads CASSADVGAYEQYF. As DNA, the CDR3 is TGTGCCAGCAGCGCGGATGTAGGGGCCTACGAGCAGTACTTC.

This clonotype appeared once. The CDR3 DNA follows: TGTGCCAGCAGTCCTGACAGGAGACGGGGTGAAAAACTGTTTTTT. Translation: CASSPDRRRGEKLFF. This chain connects TRBV28 to TRBJ1-4; a weak D match, TRBD1 (6 bases). Trimming pared 5 bases from V and 7 bases from J, leaving 17 bases between. CDR3 length: 15 amino acids. From germline, CDR1 is MDHEN and CDR2 SYDVKM. The full variable domain, its missing parts supplied by reference TRBV28 and TRBJ1-4, is DVKVTQSSRYLVKRTGEKVFLECVQDMDHENMFWYRQDPGLGLRLIYFSYDVKMKEKGDIPEGYSVSREKKERFSLILESASTNQTSMYLCASSPDRRRGEKLFFGSGTQLSVL.

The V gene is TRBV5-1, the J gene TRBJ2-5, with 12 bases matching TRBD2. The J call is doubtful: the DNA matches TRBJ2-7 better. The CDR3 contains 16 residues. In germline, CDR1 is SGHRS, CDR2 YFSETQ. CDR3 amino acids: CASSLGGATSGGEQYF. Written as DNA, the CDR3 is TGCGCCAGCAGCTTGGGAGGGGCGACTAGCGGGGGCGAGCAGTACTTC.

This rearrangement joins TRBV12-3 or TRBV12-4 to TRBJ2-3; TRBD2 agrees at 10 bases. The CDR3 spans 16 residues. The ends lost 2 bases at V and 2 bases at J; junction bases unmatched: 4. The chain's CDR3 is CASSLSGGAYTDTQYF. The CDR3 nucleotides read TGTGCCAGCAGTTTAAGCGGGGGGGCTTACACAGATACGCAGTATTTT.

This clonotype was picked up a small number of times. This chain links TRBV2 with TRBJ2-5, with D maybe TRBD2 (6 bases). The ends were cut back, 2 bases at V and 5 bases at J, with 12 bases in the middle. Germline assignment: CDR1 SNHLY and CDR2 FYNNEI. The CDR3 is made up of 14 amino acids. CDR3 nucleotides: TGTGCCAGCAGTGAAACCCCAGGGAGGGAGACCCAGTACTTC. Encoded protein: CASSETPGRETQYF.

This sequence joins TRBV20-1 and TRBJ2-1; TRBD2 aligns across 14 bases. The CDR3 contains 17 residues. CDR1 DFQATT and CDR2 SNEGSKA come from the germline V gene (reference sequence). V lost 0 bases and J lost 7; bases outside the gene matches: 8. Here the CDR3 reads CSARDLLGLAGGNEQFF. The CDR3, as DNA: TGCAGTGCTAGAGATCTTTTAGGACTAGCGGGAGGTAATGAGCAGTTCTTC.

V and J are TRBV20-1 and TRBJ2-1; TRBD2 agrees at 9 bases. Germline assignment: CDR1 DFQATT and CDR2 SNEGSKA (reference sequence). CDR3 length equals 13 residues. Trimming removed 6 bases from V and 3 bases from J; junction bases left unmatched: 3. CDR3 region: CSARREGYNEQFF. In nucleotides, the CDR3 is TGCAGTGCCCGGCGGGAGGGCTACAATGAGCAGTTCTTC.

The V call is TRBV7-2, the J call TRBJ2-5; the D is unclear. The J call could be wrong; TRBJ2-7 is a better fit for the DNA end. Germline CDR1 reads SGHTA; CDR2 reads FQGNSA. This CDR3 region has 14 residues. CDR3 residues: CASSYLRPGDEQYF. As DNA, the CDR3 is TGTGCCAGCAGCTACCTGAGGCCAGGCGACGAGCAGTACTTC.

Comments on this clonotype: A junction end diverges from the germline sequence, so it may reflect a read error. CDR3 loop: CVSSQAGEATGELFF. The DNA for the CDR3 is TGTGTCAGTAGTCAAGCGGGGGAGGCCACCGGGGAGCTGTTTTTT. The rearrangement uses TRBV19 and TRBJ2-2, with 8 bases identical to TRBD2. The V gene's germline CDR1 is LNHDA and CDR2 SQIVND (reference sequence). The CDR3 extends over 15 amino acids.

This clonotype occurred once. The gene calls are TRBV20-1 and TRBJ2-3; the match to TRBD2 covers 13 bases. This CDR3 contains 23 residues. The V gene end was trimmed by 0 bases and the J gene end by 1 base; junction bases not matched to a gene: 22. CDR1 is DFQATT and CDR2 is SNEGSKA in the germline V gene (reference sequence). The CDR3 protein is CSARDWRRTSGGKLVFGTDTQYF. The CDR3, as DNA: TGCAGTGCTAGAGATTGGCGTAGGACTAGCGGGGGAAAACTTGTATTTGGCACAGATACGCAGTATTTT.

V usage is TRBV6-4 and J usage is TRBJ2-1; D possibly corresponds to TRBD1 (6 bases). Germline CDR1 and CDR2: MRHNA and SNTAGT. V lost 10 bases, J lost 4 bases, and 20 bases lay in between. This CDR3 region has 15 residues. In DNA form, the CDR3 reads TGTGCCACATCTACCATAGGGGGTCTATACAATGAGCAGTTCTTC. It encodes CATSTIGGLYNEQFF.

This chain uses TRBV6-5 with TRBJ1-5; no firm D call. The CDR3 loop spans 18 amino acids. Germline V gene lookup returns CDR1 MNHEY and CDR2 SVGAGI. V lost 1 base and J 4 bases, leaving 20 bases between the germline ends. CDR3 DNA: TGTGCCAGCAGTTACTTGGGTACAATGGGTCGGCGGAATCAGCCCCAGCATTTT. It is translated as CASSYLGTMGRRNQPQHF.

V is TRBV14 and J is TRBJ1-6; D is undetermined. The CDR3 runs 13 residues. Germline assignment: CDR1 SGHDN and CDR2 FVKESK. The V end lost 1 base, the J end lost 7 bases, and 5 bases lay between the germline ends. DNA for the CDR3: TGTGCCAGCAGCCAAGCCCGGAATTCACCCCTCCACTTT. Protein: CASSQARNSPLHF.

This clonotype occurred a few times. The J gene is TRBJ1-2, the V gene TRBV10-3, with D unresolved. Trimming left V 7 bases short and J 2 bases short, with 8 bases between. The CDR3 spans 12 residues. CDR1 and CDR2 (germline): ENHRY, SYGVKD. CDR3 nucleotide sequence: TGTGCCATCACACAGCCAAACTATGGCTACACCTTC. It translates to CAITQPNYGYTF.

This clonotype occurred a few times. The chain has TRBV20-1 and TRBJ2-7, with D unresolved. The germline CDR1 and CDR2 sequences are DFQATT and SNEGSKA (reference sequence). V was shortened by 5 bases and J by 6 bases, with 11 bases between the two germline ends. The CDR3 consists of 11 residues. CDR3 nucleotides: TGCAGTGCTTACCACCTCGCCGAGCAGTACTTC. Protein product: CSAYHLAEQYF.